These T cell receptor beta chains were read from a single sample in a study of CD8+CD57+ T cells in acquired aplastic anemia. A single record per CDR3 protein comes from TCRdb applying MiXCR to the reads. The data hold under 200,000 distinct CDR3 sequences, with around 48% observed a single time. The sequenced sample was sorted CD4+, CD8+, or CD8+CD57+ T cells (not recorded which) from PBMCs. These receptors all stem from a human donor with aplastic anemia. Each CDR3 is given with its conserved first and last residue.

v_gene | CDR3aa
TRBV7-8 | CASSQGASSDTQYF
TRBV20-1 | CSARDNYNEQFF
TRBV10-2 | CASSESGLAGGPQETQYF
TRBV5-1 | CASSLAGASGNTIYF
TRBV7-6 | CATGQAAYEQYF
TRBV19 | CASSIGGQGNYGYTF
TRBV6-4 | CASKGGSYNEQFF
TRBV6-1 | CASSAKSRGAYEQYF
TRBV5-1 | CASSLAGAEDTQYF
TRBV11-2 | CASNMNLLLAKNIQYF
TRBV10-3 | CASGLSFDEQFF
TRBV7-9 | CASSLEVGGYEQYF
TRBV11-3 | CASSFIGQGADQPQHF
TRBV2 | CASSGTGGTYNEQFF
TRBV12-3/TRBV12-4 | CASSLRGPEGELFF
TRBV10-3 | CAISWASGTGELFF
TRBV10-3 | CAISADRSLGYEQFF
TRBV25-1 | CASSAAGTSAEQFF
TRBV2 | CASRGSQNSPLHF
TRBV30 | CAWSWTHGEQFF
TRBV12-3/TRBV12-4 | CASSPQLAGRSLYNEQFF
TRBV7-9 | CASSLSGAGDTQYF
TRBV10-3 | CAISGQGRNYSYNSPLHF
TRBV12-5 | CASGLRWNTEAFF
TRBV20-1 | CSARDPKETSGAFF
TRBV5-4 | CASSPYGGRPGYTF
TRBV20-1 | CSARILRDGDNSPLHF
TRBV11-2 | CASSRGELMTFPRETQYF
TRBV2 | CASSGRGGPLYEQYF
TRBV19 | CASSIVTGNEQYF
TRBV30 | CAWSPGEGGRDEQFF